The 23 T cell receptor beta chains listed next were all sequenced from one sample in a study of T cells after yellow fever vaccination. TCRdb fed the 5' RACE reads into MiXCR, producing one record per CDR3 protein. Of about 320,000 distinct CDR3 sequences in the sample, around 10% were seen once. The sample in question was CD4+ T cells sorted from PBMCs, obtained 45 days after the yellow fever booster vaccination. The origin of the receptors is a man aged 18-30 years who received the YFV17D yellow fever vaccine.

This chain uses TRBV19 with TRBJ1-2; weak D call: TRBD1 (5 bases). The CDR3 loop spans 14 amino acids. Germline V gene sequence: CDR1 LNHDA, CDR2 SQIVND (reference sequence). V was trimmed by 6 bases and J by 4 bases, leaving 15 bases between them. Here the CDR3 reads CASRAGPGFYGYTF. The CDR3 DNA is TGTGCCAGTAGAGCGGGGCCCGGATTCTATGGCTACACCTTC. The full variable domain, in which reference TRBV19 and TRBJ1-2 provide the parts outside the CDR3, is DGGITQSPKYLFRKEGQNVTLSCEQNLNHDAMYWYRQDPGQGLRLIYYSQIVNDFQKGDIAEGYSVSREKKESFPLTVTSAQKNPTAFYLCASRAGPGFYGYTFGSGTRLTVV.

Only a few counts were recorded for this clonotype. It may be a read error: a sequence one base away is much more abundant. This chain links TRBV7-2 with TRBJ2-5; D is undetermined. The CDR3 length is 11 residues. The V and J ends lost 3 bases and 5 bases respectively, with 4 bases between them. Germline values: CDR1 SGHTA, CDR2 FQGNSA. The CDR3 is CASSFWETQYF. CDR3 nucleotide sequence: TGTGCCAGCAGCTTCTGGGAGACCCAGTACTTC.

This clonotype was observed a few times. The rearrangement joins TRBV4-1 to TRBJ2-7; D ambiguous. V lost 2 bases to trimming and J lost 5 bases, with 19 bases between them. Germline values: CDR1 MGHRA, CDR2 YSYEKL. There are 16 residues in the CDR3. This CDR3 reads CASSQFPRGSGNEQYF. CDR3 DNA sequence: TGCGCCAGCAGCCAATTCCCGCGAGGATCCGGCAACGAGCAGTACTTC.

This sequence joins TRBV5-4 and TRBJ1-1; 10 bases line up with TRBD1. CDR1 is SGHNT, CDR2 YYREEE, per germline (reference sequence). The CDR3 is made up of 15 amino acids. With V trimmed by 4 bases and J by 5 bases, 8 bases remained unmatched. The CDR3: CASSTRQGAGTEAFF. DNA of the CDR3: TGTGCCAGCAGCACGCGACAGGGGGCCGGGACTGAAGCTTTCTTT.

This clonotype appeared a few times. This chain uses TRBV7-9 with TRBJ2-1; the match to TRBD1 covers 8 bases. This CDR3 has 15 residues. V dropped 6 bases and J dropped 0; count of bases not matched to a gene: 4. CDR1 SEHNR and CDR2 FQNEAQ come from the germline V gene (reference sequence). The CDR3 nucleotides are TGTGCCAGCAGAAGTACAGGGGGCTCCTACAATGAGCAGTTCTTC. It encodes CASRSTGGSYNEQFF.

As regards this clonotype: The junction departs from germline at one end; a sequencing error may be responsible. V and J are TRBV4-3 and TRBJ1-1, with no clear D. This CDR3 has 16 amino acids. CDR1 and CDR2 from the germline V gene are LGHNA and YSLEER. The CDR3 coding sequence is TGCGCCAGCAGCGAAGAATATACAGCTGGGAACACTGAAGCTTTCTTT. It specifies CASSEEYTAGNTEAFF.

In the case of this clonotype: Sequence at one end of the junction differs from germline and may be a read error. The chain links TRBV7-7 to TRBJ2-5; 10 positions match TRBD2. Per germline, CDR1 SSHAT and CDR2 FNYEAQ (reference sequence). CDR3 length: 15 amino acids. The CDR3 region is CASSLVLAGRETQYF. The CDR3 bases are TGTGCTAGCAGCTTAGTACTAGCGGGGAGGGAGACCCAGTACTTC. Full variable domain (outside the CDR3, taken from reference TRBV7-7 and TRBJ2-5): GAGVSQSPRYKVTKRGQDVTLRCDPISSHATLYWYQQALGQGPEFLTYFNYEAQPDKSGLPSDRFSAERPEGSISTLTIQRTEQRDSAMYRCASSLVLAGRETQYFGPGTRLLVL.

This clonotype was seen repeatedly, ten times or more. The V gene is TRBV7-9, the J gene TRBJ1-2; D is unclear. The CDR3 totals 15 residues. Trimming removed 2 bases at V and 0 bases at J, with 10 bases between. Per germline, CDR1 SEHNR and CDR2 FQNEAQ (reference sequence). The CDR3 DNA is TGTGCCAGCAGCTTACTTGCAGGAGCTAACTATGGCTACACCTTC. Amino acid sequence: CASSLLAGANYGYTF.

Only a few counts were recorded for this clonotype. The chain recombines TRBV4-1 with TRBJ2-4; D possibly corresponds to TRBD2 (6 bases). Germline V gene lookup returns CDR1 MGHRA and CDR2 YSYEKL. With 5 bases removed from V and 1 base from J, the gap between germline ends came to 9 bases. This CDR3 spans 14 amino acids. The CDR3 sequence: CASSGGSAKNIQYF. In DNA, the CDR3 is TGCGCCAGCAGCGGGGGGTCTGCCAAAAACATTCAGTACTTC.

This clonotype appeared a single time. The rearrangement joins TRBV5-1 to TRBJ1-1; tentatively, D is TRBD1 (6 bases). Trimming took off 4 bases at V and 4 bases at J, with 14 bases between the two ends. CDR3 length: 14 amino acids. Germline V CDR1 and CDR2: SGHRS, YFSETQ. CDR3 coding DNA: TGCGCCAGCAGCGCACAAGGGGGGACCACTGAAGCTTTCTTT. Residues: CASSAQGGTTEAFF. Looking up the rest from reference TRBV5-1 and TRBJ1-1 gives the full variable domain: KAGVTQTPRYLIKTRGQQVTLSCSPISGHRSVSWYQQTPGQGLQFLFEYFSETQRNKGNFPGRFSGRQFSNSRSEMNVSTLELGDSALYLCASSAQGGTTEAFFGQGTRLTVV.

The V call is TRBV4-1, the J call TRBJ2-5; tentatively, D is TRBD1 (5 bases). The CDR3 is 14 amino acids. Looked up from germline, CDR1 is MGHRA and CDR2 is YSYEKL. Trimming took off 4 bases at V and 5 bases at J, with 14 bases between the two ends. The CDR3 DNA is TGCGCCAGCAGCCGCCTTGGGGCCAGGGAGACCCAGTACTTC. Its protein product is CASSRLGARETQYF.

This clonotype was detected only a few times. This CDR3 reads CASSVSSGGWDTQYF. The CDR3 DNA reads TGTGCCAGCAGTGTTTCCAGCGGGGGCTGGGATACGCAGTATTTT. V and J are TRBV2 and TRBJ2-3; 8 bases are a match to TRBD2. The ends lost 4 bases at V and 6 bases at J; junction bases unmatched: 9. Germline CDR1 reads SNHLY; CDR2 reads FYNNEI. The CDR3 consists of 15 residues.

This clonotype was observed a few times. The chain employs TRBV4-2 and TRBJ2-7, with TRBD2 matching 11 bases. This CDR3 contains 16 residues. Germline V gene sequence: CDR1 LGHNA, CDR2 YNFKEQ. The V and J ends lost 4 bases and 2 bases, in that order; junction bases with no gene match: 7. CDR3 residues: CASSLRLAGSPYEQYF. Written as DNA, the CDR3 is TGTGCCAGCAGCCTCAGACTAGCGGGGTCCCCCTACGAGCAGTACTTC.

The chain links TRBV7-9 to TRBJ2-2; D is uncertain. Per the germline V gene, CDR1 is SEHNR and CDR2 is FQNEAQ (reference sequence). This CDR3 spans 14 amino acids. Trimming left V 1 base short and J 6 bases short, with 9 bases between. In DNA, the CDR3 is TGTGCCAGCAGCTTAGGGGTCGAAGCCGGGGAGCTGTTTTTT. This encodes CASSLGVEAGELFF.

CDR3 region: CASSYSLDFRATGDGYTF. CDR3 DNA sequence: TGTGCCAGCAGTTACTCGTTGGACTTCAGGGCGACTGGGGATGGCTACACCTTC. This chain links TRBV6-2 or TRBV6-3 with TRBJ1-2, with a tentative D call TRBD1 (5 bases). The ends were cut back, 0 bases at V and 6 bases at J, with 23 bases in the middle. Germline V CDR1 and CDR2: MNHEY, SVGEGT. CDR3 size: 18 residues.

This clonotype was seen only a few times. The chain joins TRBV7-4 to TRBJ1-5; no reliable D call. Germline V gene sequence: CDR1 SGHVT, CDR2 SQSDAQ. CDR3 size: 16 residues. V lost 10 bases to trimming and J lost 0 bases, with 19 bases between them. As DNA, the CDR3 is TGTGCCACCTCCCCAGGACGGAACTATAGCAATCAGCCCCAGCATTTT. The encoded protein is CATSPGRNYSNQPQHF.

This clonotype was counted a few times. The chain uses TRBV6-5 and TRBJ2-5; D is undetermined. The length of the CDR3 is 15 residues. The V and J ends lost 5 bases and 2 bases respectively, with 15 bases between them. CDR1 MNHEY and CDR2 SVGAGI come from the germline V gene. Here the CDR3 reads CASSRAPGPQETQYF. In nucleotides, the CDR3 is TGTGCCAGCAGTCGAGCCCCAGGACCGCAAGAGACCCAGTACTTC.

The rearrangement uses TRBV7-2 and TRBJ2-1; 12 nucleotides match TRBD2. Germline V gene lookup returns CDR1 SGHTA and CDR2 FQGNSA. V shed 5 bases and J 4 bases; nucleotides not matched to a gene: 6. This CDR3 is 16 amino acids long. CDR3 sequence: CASSPPGLAGYNEQFF. CDR3 DNA sequence: TGTGCCAGCAGCCCCCCCGGACTAGCGGGATACAATGAGCAGTTCTTC.

This clonotype was detected only a few times. The V and J genes are TRBV12-3 or TRBV12-4 and TRBJ1-6; TRBD1 is a possible D gene (6 bases). The length of the CDR3 is 13 residues. V was shortened by 11 bases and J by 6 bases, with 14 bases between the two germline ends. CDR3 sequence (DNA): TGTGCCTGTCGCGGGGGGCCTAATTCACCCCTCCACTTT. Translating it yields CACRGGPNSPLHF.

This clonotype has just a few counts. The V gene is TRBV5-1, the J gene TRBJ2-6; D gene uncertain. This CDR3 contains 17 residues. V dropped 4 bases and J dropped 2 bases, with 16 bases sitting between them. The V gene's germline CDR1 is SGHRS and CDR2 YFSETQ. This chain's CDR3 is CASSPSSLRTGANVLTF. Here the CDR3 DNA reads TGCGCCAGCAGCCCTTCCTCCCTCCGAACTGGGGCCAACGTCCTGACTTTC.

The chain is built from TRBV4-2 and TRBJ1-4; 8 bases align to TRBD1. The CDR3 loop spans 16 amino acids. The germline V gene has CDR1 LGHNA and CDR2 YNFKEQ. V was pared by 0 bases and J by 7 bases, with 7 bases of the junction left unmatched. This chain's CDR3 is CASSQDLGRGPEKLFF. In DNA form, the CDR3 reads TGTGCCAGCAGCCAAGATTTGGGCAGGGGGCCTGAAAAACTGTTTTTT.

V usage is TRBV12-3 or TRBV12-4 and J usage is TRBJ2-5; a possible D gene is TRBD1 (6 bases). The V end was cut by 4 bases, the J end by 5 bases, with 11 bases between. The CDR3 covers 13 residues. The CDR3 bases are TGTGCCAGCAGTTGGTTCAGGGGTGAGACCCAGTACTTC. Protein sequence: CASSWFRGETQYF.

J is TRBJ2-3 and V is TRBV5-1, with 9 positions matching TRBD2. Unmatched junction bases numbered 3, after V lost 0 bases and J lost 1 base. CDR3 size: 16 residues. The V gene's germline CDR1 is SGHRS and CDR2 YFSETQ. Here the CDR3 DNA reads TGCGCCAGCAGCTTGGGACTAGCGGAAGGCACAGATACGCAGTATTTT. Its translation is CASSLGLAEGTDTQYF.